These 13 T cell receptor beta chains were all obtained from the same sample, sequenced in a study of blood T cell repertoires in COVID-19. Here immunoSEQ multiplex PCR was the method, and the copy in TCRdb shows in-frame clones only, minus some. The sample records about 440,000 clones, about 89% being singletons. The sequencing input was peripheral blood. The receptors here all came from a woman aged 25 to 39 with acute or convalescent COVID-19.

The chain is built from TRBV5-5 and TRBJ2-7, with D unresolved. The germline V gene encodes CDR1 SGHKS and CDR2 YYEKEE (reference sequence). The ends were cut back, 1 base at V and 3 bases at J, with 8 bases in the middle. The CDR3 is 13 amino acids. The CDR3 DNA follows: TGTGCCAGCAGCTTGTGGCCCCACTACGAGCAGTACTTC. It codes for CASSLWPHYEQYF.

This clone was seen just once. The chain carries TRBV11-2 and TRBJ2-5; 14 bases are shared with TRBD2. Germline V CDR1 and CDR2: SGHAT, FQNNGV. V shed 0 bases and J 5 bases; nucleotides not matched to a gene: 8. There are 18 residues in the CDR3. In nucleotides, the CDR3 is TGTGCCAGCAGCTTAGATGGAAGACTAGCGGGGGGGCGGGAGACCCAGTACTTC. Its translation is CASSLDGRLAGGRETQYF.

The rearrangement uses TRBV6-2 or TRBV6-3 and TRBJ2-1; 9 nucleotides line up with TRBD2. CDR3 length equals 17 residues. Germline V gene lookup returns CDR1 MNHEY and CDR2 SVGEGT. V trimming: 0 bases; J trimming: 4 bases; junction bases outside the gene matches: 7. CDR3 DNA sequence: TGTGCCAGCAGTTACTCGAAGGTAGCGGGGGATTACAATGAGCAGTTCTTC. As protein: CASSYSKVAGDYNEQFF.

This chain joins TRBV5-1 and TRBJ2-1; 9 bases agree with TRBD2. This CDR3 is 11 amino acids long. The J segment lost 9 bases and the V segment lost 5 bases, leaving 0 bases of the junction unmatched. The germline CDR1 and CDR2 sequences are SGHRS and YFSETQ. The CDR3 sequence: CASRREGEQFF. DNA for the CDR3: TGCGCCAGCAGGCGGGAGGGTGAGCAGTTCTTC.

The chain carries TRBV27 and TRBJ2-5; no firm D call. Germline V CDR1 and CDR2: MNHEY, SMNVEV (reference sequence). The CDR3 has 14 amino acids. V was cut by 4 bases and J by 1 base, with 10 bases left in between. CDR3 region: CASSSTPTQETQYF. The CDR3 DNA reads TGTGCCAGCAGTTCGACACCGACCCAAGAGACCCAGTACTTC.

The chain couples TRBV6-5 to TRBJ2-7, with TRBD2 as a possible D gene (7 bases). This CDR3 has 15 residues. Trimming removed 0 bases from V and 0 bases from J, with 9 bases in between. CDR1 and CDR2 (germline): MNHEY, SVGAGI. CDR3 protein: CASSYSGGASYEQYF. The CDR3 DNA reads TGTGCCAGCAGTTACTCAGGGGGGGCCTCCTACGAGCAGTACTTC.

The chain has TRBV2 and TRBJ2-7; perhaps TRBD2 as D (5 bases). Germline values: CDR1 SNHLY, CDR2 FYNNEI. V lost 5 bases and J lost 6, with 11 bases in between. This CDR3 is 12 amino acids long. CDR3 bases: TGTGCCAGCAGTAAGCGAGGGTCCGAGCAGTACTTC. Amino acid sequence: CASSKRGSEQYF. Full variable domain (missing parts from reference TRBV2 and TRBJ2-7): EPEVTQTPSHQVTQMGQEVILRCVPISNHLYFYWYRQILGQKVEFLVSFYNNEISEKSEIFDDQFSVERPDGSNFTLKIRSTKLEDSAMYFCASSKRGSEQYFGPGTRLTVT.

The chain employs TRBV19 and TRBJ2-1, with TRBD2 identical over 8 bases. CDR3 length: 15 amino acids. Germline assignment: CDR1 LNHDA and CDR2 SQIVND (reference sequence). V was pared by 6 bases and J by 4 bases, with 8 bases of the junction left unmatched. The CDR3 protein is CASSPREGMYNEQFF. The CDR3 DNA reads TGTGCCAGTAGCCCTCGGGAGGGGATGTACAATGAGCAGTTCTTC.

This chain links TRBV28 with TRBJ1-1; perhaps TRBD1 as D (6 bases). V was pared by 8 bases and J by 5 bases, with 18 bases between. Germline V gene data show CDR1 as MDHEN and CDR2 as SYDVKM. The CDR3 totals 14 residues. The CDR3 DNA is TGTGCCAGCGAAGTCGGGGGGCTGATGACTGAAGCTTTCTTT. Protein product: CASEVGGLMTEAFF. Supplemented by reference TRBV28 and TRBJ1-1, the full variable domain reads DVKVTQSSRYLVKRTGEKVFLECVQDMDHENMFWYRQDPGLGLRLIYFSYDVKMKEKGDIPEGYSVSREKKERFSLILESASTNQTSMYLCASEVGGLMTEAFFGQGTRLTVV.

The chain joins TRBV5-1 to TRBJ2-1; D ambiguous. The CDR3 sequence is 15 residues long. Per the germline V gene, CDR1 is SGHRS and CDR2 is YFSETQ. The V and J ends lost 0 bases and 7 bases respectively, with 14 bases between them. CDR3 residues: CASSLAPPPGNEQFF. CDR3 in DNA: TGCGCCAGCAGCTTGGCCCCACCCCCCGGGAATGAGCAGTTCTTC.

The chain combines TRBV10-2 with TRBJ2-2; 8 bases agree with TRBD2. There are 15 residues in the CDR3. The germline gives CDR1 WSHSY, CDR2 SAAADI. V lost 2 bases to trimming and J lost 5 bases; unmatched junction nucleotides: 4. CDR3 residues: CASSEGGGGTGELFF. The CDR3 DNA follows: TGCGCCAGCAGTGAGGGGGGCGGGGGGACCGGGGAGCTGTTTTTT.

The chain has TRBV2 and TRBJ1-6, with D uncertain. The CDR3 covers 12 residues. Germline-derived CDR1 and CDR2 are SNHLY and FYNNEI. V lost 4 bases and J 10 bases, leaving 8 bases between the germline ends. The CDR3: CASSAELSPLHF. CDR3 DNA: TGTGCCAGCAGTGCCGAGCTATCACCCCTCCACTTT.

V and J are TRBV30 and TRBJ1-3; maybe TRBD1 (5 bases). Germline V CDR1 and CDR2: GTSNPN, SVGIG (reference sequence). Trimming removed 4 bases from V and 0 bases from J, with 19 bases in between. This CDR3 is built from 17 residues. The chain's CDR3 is CAWNGARTANSGNTIYF. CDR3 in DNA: TGTGCCTGGAATGGGGCCAGGACGGCCAACTCTGGAAACACCATATATTTT.